The 2 T cell receptor beta chains listed next were all sequenced from one sample in a study of T cell changes during pregnancy in multiple sclerosis. Method: immunoSEQ multiplex PCR; TCRdb's copy keeps in-frame clones and lacks some. The top ten hold 4% to 6% of the sample, which has fewer than 55,000 clones, 90% seen once. The specimen comprised peripheral blood, sampled in the second trimester of pregnancy. These receptors all stem from a female donor in good health, enrolled as a control in a pregnancy study.

The chain combines TRBV5-1 with TRBJ2-3; TRBD2 matches at 15 bases. V lost 3 bases and J lost 3; bases outside the gene matches: 8. Germline lookup yields CDR1 SGHRS and CDR2 YFSETQ. This CDR3 has 18 residues. The CDR3 is CASSYGLAGGPVTDTQYF. CDR3 DNA sequence: TGCGCCAGCAGCTATGGACTAGCGGGGGGGCCCGTAACAGATACGCAGTATTTT. The full variable domain, completed using reference TRBV5-1 and TRBJ2-3, is KAGVTQTPRYLIKTRGQQVTLSCSPISGHRSVSWYQQTPGQGLQFLFEYFSETQRNKGNFPGRFSGRQFSNSRSEMNVSTLELGDSALYLCASSYGLAGGPVTDTQYFGPGTRLTVL.

The chain has TRBV5-1 and TRBJ1-1, with D tentatively TRBD1 (6 bases). V shed 2 bases and J shed 11 bases, with 10 bases lying between them. This CDR3 has 11 residues. Germline loops: CDR1 SGHRS, CDR2 YFSETQ. The CDR3 nucleotides are TGCGCCAGCAGCTTACGGGGGGCGGCTTTCTTT. Translated, it gives CASSLRGAAFF.